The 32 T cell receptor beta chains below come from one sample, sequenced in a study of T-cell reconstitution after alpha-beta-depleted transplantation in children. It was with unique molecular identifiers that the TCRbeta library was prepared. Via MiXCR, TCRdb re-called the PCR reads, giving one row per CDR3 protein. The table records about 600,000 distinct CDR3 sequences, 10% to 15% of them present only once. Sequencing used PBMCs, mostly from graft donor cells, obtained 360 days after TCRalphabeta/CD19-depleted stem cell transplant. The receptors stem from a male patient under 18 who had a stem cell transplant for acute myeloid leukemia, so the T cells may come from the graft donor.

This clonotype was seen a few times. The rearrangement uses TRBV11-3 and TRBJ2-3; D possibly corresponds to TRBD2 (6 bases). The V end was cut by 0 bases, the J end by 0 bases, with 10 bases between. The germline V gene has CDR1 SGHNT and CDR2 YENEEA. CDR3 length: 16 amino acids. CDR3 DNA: TGTGCCAGCAGCTTAGACTCCGGGACTAGCACAGATACGCAGTATTTT. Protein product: CASSLDSGTSTDTQYF. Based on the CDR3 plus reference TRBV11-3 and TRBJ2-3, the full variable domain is EAGVVQSPRYKIIEKKQPVAFWCNPISGHNTLYWYLQNLGQGPELLIRYENEEAVDDSQLPKDRFSAERLKGVDSTLKIQPAELGDSAVYLCASSLDSGTSTDTQYFGPGTRLTVL.

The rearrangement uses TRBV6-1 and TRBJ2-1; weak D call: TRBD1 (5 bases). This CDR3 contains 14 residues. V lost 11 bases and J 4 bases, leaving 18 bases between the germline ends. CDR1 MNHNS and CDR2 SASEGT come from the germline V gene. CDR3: CASARSGPYNEQFF. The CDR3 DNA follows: TGTGCCTCAGCAAGATCAGGGCCTTACAATGAGCAGTTCTTC.

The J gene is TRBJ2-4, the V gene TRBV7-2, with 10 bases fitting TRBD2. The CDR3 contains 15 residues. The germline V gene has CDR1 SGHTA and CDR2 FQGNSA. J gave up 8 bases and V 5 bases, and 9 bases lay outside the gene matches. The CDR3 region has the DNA TGTGCCAGCAGCCCAGCGGGAGGGCTAAGATACATTCAGTACTTC. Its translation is CASSPAGGLRYIQYF.

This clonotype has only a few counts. Here the CDR3 reads CAFSGSASGETQYF. The CDR3 region has the DNA TGTGCCTTTAGCGGGAGTGCCTCCGGCGAGACCCAGTACTTC. J is TRBJ2-5 and V is TRBV21-1; the table assigns TRBD2, which was not confirmed against the DNA. TRBV21-1 is a known pseudogene. The CDR3 sequence is 14 residues long.

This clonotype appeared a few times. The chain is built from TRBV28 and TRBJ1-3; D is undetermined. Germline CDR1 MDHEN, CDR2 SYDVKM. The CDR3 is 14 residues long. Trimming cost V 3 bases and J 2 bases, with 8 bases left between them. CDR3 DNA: TGTGCCAGCAGTTTTAGCTTTACTGGAAACACCATATATTTT. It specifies CASSFSFTGNTIYF.

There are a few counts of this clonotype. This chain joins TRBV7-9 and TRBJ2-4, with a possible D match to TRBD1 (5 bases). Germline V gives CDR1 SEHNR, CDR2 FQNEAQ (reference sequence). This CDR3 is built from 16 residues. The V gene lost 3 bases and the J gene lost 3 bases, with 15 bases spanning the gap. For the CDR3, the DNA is TGTGCCAGCAGCTTGGGCAGGGCCTGGGGCAAAAACATTCAGTACTTC. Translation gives CASSLGRAWGKNIQYF.

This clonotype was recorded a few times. CDR3 in amino acids: CASSFPPQGVREAFF. CDR3 nucleotides: TGTGCCAGCAGTTTTCCCCCCCAGGGGGTACGTGAAGCTTTCTTT. The V call is TRBV12-3 or TRBV12-4, the J call TRBJ1-1; 7 positions match TRBD1. The CDR3 has 15 amino acids. J was trimmed by 7 bases and V by 3 bases; bases with no gene match: 11.

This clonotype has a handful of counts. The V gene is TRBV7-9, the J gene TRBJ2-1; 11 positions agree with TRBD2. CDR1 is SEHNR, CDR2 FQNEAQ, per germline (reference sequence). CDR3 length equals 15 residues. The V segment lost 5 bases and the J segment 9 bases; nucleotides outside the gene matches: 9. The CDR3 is CASSKTSGRRSEQFF. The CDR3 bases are TGTGCCAGCAGCAAAACTAGCGGGAGAAGAAGTGAGCAGTTCTTC.

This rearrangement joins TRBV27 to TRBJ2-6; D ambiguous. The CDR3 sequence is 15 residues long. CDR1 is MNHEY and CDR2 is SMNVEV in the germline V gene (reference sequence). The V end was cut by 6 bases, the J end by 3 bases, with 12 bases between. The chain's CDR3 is CASRPIDFGANVLTF. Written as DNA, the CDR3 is TGTGCCAGCAGACCAATCGACTTTGGGGCCAACGTCCTGACTTTC.

This CDR3 is CSVGDRSSYNEQFF. DNA for the CDR3: TGCAGCGTTGGGGACAGGAGCTCCTACAATGAGCAGTTCTTC. The chain has TRBV29-1 and TRBJ2-1, with TRBD1 matching 8 bases. Germline V gives CDR1 SQVTM, CDR2 ANQGSEA. V shed 4 bases and J 0 bases; nucleotides not matched to a gene: 2. The CDR3 loop spans 14 amino acids.

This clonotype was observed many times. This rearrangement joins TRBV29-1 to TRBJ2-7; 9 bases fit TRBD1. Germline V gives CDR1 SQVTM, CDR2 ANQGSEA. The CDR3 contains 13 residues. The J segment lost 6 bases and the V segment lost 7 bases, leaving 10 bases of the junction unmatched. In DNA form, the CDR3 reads TGCAGCGCCTCGACAGGGGGGGTCCTCGAGCAGTACTTC. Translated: CSASTGGVLEQYF.

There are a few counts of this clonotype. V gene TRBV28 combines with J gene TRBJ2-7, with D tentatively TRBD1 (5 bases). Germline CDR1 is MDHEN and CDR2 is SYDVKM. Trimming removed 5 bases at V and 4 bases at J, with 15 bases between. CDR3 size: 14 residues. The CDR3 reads CASSLQGMRYEQYF. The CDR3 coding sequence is TGTGCCAGCAGTCTGCAGGGTATGAGGTACGAGCAGTACTTC.

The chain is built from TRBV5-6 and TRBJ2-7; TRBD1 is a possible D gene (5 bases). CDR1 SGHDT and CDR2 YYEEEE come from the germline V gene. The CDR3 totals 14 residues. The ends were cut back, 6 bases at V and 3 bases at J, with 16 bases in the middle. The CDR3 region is CASTPRDGRYEQYF. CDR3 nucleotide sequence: TGTGCCAGCACCCCCAGGGATGGGCGCTACGAGCAGTACTTC.

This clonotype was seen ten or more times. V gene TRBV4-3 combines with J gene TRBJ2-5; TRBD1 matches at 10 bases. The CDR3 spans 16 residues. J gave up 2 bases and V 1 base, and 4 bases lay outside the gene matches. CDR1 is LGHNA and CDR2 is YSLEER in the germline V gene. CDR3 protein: CASSQVWGQGQETQYF. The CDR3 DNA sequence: TGCGCCAGCAGCCAAGTTTGGGGACAGGGGCAAGAGACCCAGTACTTC.

The CDR3, as DNA: TGCGCCAGGGCGACTTGCTACTACGAGCAGTACTTC. Translated: CARATCYYEQYF. This chain connects TRBV4-3 to TRBJ2-7; D gene uncertain. Trimming left V 9 bases short and J 3 bases short, with 12 bases between. CDR3 length: 12 amino acids. Germline values: CDR1 LGHNA, CDR2 YSLEER.

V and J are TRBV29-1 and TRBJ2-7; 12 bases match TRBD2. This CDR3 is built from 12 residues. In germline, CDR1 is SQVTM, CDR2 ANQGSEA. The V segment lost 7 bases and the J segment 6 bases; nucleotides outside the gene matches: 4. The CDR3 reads CSGRTSGTEQYF. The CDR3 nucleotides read TGCAGCGGACGGACTAGCGGGACCGAGCAGTACTTC.

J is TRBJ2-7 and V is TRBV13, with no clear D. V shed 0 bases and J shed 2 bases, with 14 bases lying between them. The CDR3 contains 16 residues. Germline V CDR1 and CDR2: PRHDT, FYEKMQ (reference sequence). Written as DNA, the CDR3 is TGTGCCAGCAGCTTAGGTCTGTGGCAGGCAGCCTACGAGCAGTACTTC. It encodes CASSLGLWQAAYEQYF.

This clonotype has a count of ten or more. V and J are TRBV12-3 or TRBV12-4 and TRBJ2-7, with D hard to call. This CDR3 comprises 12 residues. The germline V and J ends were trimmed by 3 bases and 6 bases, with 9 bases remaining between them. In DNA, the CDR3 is TGTGCCAGCAGTTTGGGCCCAGGCGAGCAGTACTTC. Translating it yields CASSLGPGEQYF.

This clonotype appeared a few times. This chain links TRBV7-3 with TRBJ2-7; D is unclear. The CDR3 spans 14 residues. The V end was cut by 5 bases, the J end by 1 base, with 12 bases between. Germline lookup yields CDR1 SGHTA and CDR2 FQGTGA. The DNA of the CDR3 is TGTGCCAGCAGCCCACCGGACGGTTCCTACGAGCAGTACTTC. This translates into CASSPPDGSYEQYF.

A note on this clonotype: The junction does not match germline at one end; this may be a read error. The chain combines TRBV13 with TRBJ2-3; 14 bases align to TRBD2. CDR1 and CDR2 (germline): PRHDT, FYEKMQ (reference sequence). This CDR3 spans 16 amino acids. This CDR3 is CAGSTRTSGRTDTQYF. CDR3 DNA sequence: TGTGCCGGCAGCACCCGGACTAGCGGGAGGACAGATACGCAGTATTTT.

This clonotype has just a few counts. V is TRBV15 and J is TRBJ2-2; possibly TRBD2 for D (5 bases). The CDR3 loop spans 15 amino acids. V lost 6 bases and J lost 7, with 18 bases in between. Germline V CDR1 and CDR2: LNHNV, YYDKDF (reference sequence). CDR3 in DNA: TGTGCCACCAGACGACTTGTCGGGGTGTACGGGGAGCTGTTTTTT. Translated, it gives CATRRLVGVYGELFF.

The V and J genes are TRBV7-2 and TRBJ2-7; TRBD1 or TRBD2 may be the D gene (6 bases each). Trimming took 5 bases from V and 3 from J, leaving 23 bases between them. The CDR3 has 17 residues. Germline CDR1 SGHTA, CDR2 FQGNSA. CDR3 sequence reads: CASSQMRGGGRGYEQYF. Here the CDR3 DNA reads TGTGCCAGCAGCCAAATGCGTGGAGGGGGGAGAGGCTACGAGCAGTACTTC.

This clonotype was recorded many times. The CDR3 loop is CASSESMGGWGNIQYF. DNA for the CDR3: TGTGCCAGCAGTGAGTCGATGGGCGGTTGGGGAAACATTCAGTACTTC. This chain uses TRBV2 with TRBJ2-4; D unresolved. This CDR3 comprises 16 residues. The germline V and J ends were trimmed by 3 bases and 6 bases, with 18 bases remaining between them. Germline lookup yields CDR1 SNHLY and CDR2 FYNNEI.

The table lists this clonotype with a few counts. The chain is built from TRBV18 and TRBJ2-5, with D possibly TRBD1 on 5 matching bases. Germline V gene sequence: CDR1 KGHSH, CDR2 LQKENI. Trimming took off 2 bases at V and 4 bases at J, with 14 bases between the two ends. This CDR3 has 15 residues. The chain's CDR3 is CASSPGHPKGETQYF. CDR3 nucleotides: TGTGCCAGCTCACCAGGACACCCAAAGGGAGAGACCCAGTACTTC.

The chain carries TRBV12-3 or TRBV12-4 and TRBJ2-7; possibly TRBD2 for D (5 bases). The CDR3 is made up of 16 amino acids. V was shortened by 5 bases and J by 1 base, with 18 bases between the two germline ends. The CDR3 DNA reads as TGTGCCAGCAGTATCGCCGGGATCCTGGTATCCTACGAGCAGTACTTC. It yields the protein CASSIAGILVSYEQYF.

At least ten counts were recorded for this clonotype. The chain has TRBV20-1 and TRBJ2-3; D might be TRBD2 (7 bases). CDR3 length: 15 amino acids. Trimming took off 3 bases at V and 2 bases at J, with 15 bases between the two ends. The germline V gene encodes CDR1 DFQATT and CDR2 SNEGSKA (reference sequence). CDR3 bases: TGCAGTGCTAGTGTAGGGGGAGGGTACACAGATACGCAGTATTTT. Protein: CSASVGGGYTDTQYF.

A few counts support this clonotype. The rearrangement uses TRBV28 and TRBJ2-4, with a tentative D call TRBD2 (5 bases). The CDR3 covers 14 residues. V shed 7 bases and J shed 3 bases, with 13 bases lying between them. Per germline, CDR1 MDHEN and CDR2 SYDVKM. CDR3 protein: CASTLQDYKNIQYF. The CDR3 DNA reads TGTGCCAGCACCCTACAAGACTACAAAAACATTCAGTACTTC.

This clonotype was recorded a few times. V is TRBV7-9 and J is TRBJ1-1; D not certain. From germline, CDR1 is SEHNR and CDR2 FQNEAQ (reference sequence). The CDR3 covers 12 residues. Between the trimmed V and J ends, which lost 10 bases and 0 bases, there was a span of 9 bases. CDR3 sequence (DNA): TGTGCCACCATACATCTGAACACTGAAGCTTTCTTT. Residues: CATIHLNTEAFF.

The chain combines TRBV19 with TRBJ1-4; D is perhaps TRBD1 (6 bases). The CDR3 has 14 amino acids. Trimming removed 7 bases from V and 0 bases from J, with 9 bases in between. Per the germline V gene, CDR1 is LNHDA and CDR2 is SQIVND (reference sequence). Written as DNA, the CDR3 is TGTGCCAGTATGGGGGCAGCAACTAATGAAAAACTGTTTTTT. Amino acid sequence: CASMGAATNEKLFF. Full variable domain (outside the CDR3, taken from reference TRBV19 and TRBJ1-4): DGGITQSPKYLFRKEGQNVTLSCEQNLNHDAMYWYRQDPGQGLRLIYYSQIVNDFQKGDIAEGYSVSREKKESFPLTVTSAQKNPTAFYLCASMGAATNEKLFFGSGTQLSVL.

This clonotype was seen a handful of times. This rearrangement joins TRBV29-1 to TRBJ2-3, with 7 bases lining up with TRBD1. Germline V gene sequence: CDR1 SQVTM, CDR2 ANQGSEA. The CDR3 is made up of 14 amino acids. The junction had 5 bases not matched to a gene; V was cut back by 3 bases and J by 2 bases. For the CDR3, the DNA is TGCAGCGTTGACCGGGACAGTTTCACAGATACGCAGTATTTT. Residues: CSVDRDSFTDTQYF.

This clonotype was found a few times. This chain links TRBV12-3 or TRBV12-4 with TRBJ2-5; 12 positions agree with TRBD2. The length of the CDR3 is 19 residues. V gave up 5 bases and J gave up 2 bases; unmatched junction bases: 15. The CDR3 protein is CASSPGTPGLAGKQETQYF. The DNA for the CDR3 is TGTGCCAGCAGTCCCGGGACGCCCGGACTAGCGGGAAAACAAGAGACCCAGTACTTC.

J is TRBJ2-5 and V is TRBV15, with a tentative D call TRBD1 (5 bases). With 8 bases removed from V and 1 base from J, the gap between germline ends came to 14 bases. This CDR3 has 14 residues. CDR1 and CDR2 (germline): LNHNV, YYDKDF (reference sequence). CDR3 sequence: CATGLTGFQETQYF. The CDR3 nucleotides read TGTGCCACCGGGCTAACAGGATTCCAAGAGACCCAGTACTTC.